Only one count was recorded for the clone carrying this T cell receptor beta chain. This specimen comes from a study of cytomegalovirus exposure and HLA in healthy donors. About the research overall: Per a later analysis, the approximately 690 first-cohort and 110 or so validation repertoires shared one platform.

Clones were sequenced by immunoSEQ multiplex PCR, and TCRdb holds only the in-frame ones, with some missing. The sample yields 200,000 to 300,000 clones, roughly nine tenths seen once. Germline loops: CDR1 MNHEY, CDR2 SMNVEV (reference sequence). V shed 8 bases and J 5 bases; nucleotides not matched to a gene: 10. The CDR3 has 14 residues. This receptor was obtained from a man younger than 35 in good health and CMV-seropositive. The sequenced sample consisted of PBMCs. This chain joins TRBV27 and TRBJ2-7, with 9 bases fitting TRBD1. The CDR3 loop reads CASGPGTGTHEQYF. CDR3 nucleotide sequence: TGTGCCAGCGGGCCCGGGACAGGGACCCACGAGCAGTACTTC.